This is a list of T cell receptor beta chains from one sample in a study of technical replicates of blood from a handful of donors. Clones were sequenced by immunoSEQ multiplex PCR, and TCRdb holds only the in-frame ones, with some missing. The profile shows 40,000 to 55,000 clones, 95% to 96% of them singletons. Sequenced sample: T cells isolated from PBMCs. These receptors originate from a human donor in good health. The CDR3 runs from the conserved cysteine through the conserved F or W. The D gene is left open where the match is weak.

V gene	J gene	D gene	CDR3 DNA	CDR3 protein
TRBV5-1	TRBJ2-2	.	TGCGCCAGCAGCTTGGGGAGACAGCTGACCGGGGAGCTGTTTTTT	CASSLGRQLTGELFF
TRBV4-3	TRBJ2-7	TRBD2	TGCGCCAGCAGCCAAGCTAGCGGGAGGCCCTACGAGCAGTACTTC	CASSQASGRPYEQYF
TRBV19	TRBJ2-1	TRBD2	TGTGCCAGTAGTATAGAGGCGTCTAGCGGGACTGGTGAGCAGTTCTTC	CASSIEASSGTGEQFF
TRBV18	TRBJ2-6	.	TGTGCCAGCTCACCACCTTCGGGAGCCGGGGCCAACGTCCTGACTTTC	CASSPPSGAGANVLTF
TRBV4-1	TRBJ1-5	TRBD1	TGCGCCAGCAGCCAAGACAGGGGGCGCAATCAGCCCCAGCATTTT	CASSQDRGRNQPQHF
TRBV27	TRBJ2-7	.	TGTGCCAGCAGTTTCGGAGCAGGGAAGTACGAGCAGTACTTC	CASSFGAGKYEQYF
TRBV11-2	TRBJ2-3	TRBD2	TGTGCCAGCAGCTTAACGGGAGGACCAACTAGCACAGATACGCAGTATTTT	CASSLTGGPTSTDTQYF
TRBV27	TRBJ2-1	TRBD1	TGTGCCAGCAGTTGGGACAGACACAATGAGCAGTTCTTC	CASSWDRHNEQFF
TRBV6-1	TRBJ1-5	TRBD1	TGTGCCAGCAGTCGACAGGGTAACAGTCAGCCCCAGCATTTT	CASSRQGNSQPQHF
TRBV6-6	TRBJ2-4	TRBD2	TGTGCCACGGGGGGGAACATTCAGTACTTC	CATGGNIQYF
TRBV28	TRBJ1-1	.	TGTGCCAGCTTTACACCCAACACTGAAGCTTTCTTT	CASFTPNTEAFF
TRBV5-5	TRBJ1-1	.	TGTGCCAGCAGCTTTGAAGTCCGGAGGAACACTGAAGCTTTCTTT	CASSFEVRRNTEAFF
TRBV19	TRBJ2-6	.	TGTGCCAGTAGTCAAGTCTCCCGGAGCTATGAGGCCAACGTCCTGACTTTC	CASSQVSRSYEANVLTF
TRBV6-1	TRBJ2-7	TRBD2	TGTGCCAGCAGTGTTATCGGGGGACTAGCGGGAGGAACAGCCGGCGAGCAGTACTTC	CASSVIGGLAGGTAGEQYF
TRBV28	TRBJ2-7	TRBD2	TGTGCCAGCACCCGAAGTGGGACTAGCGGGAACGAGCAGTACTTC	CASTRSGTSGNEQYF
TRBV2	TRBJ1-3	.	TGTGCCAGCGTACAGGGTATCCGGGACTCTGGAAACACCATATATTTT	CASVQGIRDSGNTIYF
TRBV6-5	TRBJ1-1	.	TGTGCCAGCAGTTATGGGCAGAACACTGAAGCTTTCTTT	CASSYGQNTEAFF
TRBV28	TRBJ1-4	.	TGTGCCAGCAGTTCCCCGGGGGACGCTGAAAAACTGTTTTTT	CASSSPGDAEKLFF
TRBV28	TRBJ1-1	.	TGTGCCAGCAGGATTAGCCTGTTTGAAGCTTTCTTT	CASRISLFEAFF
TRBV27	TRBJ2-7	.	TGTGCCAGCAGTTTAACTAGCCGGGGATACGAGCAGTACTTC	CASSLTSRGYEQYF
TRBV29-1	TRBJ2-5	TRBD1	TGCAGCGTTGACTTAGGACAGGACCAAGAGACCCAGTACTTC	CSVDLGQDQETQYF
TRBV30	TRBJ2-2	TRBD2	TGTGCCTGGAGTGGGGGGAGGGCCGTCACCGGGGAGCTGTTTTTT	CAWSGGRAVTGELFF
TRBV9	TRBJ2-1	.	TGTGCCAGCAGCGCCCTAGCCTACAATGAGCAGTTCTTC	CASSALAYNEQFF